This TCR beta chain appears in the sequencing data of a study of cytomegalovirus exposure and HLA in healthy donors. Findings and limits, study-wide: Association with HLA alleles at 0.05 false discovery rate was found for approximately 18,000 TCR beta sequences in a later analysis.

Primers included in the PCR were 60 Vbeta and 13 Jbeta primers. Original handling: An analysis that came later counted 70 million to 100 million unique TCR beta chains, approximately 10 million shared. Generated by immunoSEQ multiplex PCR, the TCRdb table keeps only in-frame clones and is missing some. The V and J calls and clone size are taken from that table; D and trimming were inferred from the DNA. Among nearly 110,000 clones, just over 70% were seen once, and the ten largest hold roughly 0.76%. Concerning this clone: No antigen is known for it.

V lost 6 bases and J 4 bases, leaving 9 bases between the germline ends. Germline-derived CDR1 and CDR2 are MNHEY and SMNVEV (reference sequence). CDR3 size: 12 residues. The receptor's source is a boy aged 5 to 17 in good health and CMV-seronegative. The rearrangement uses TRBV27 and TRBJ1-1, with D maybe TRBD1 (6 bases). The sample consisted of PBMCs. The chain's CDR3 is CASRGHLTEAFF. In nucleotides, the CDR3 is TGTGCCAGCAGGGGACATCTCACTGAAGCTTTCTTT.